This TCR beta chain was recorded in a study of blood T cell repertoires in COVID-19. Produced via immunoSEQ multiplex PCR; TCRdb's table is partial and in-frame only. The sample includes fewer than 350,000 clones, approximately 87% of them seen just once. CDR1 SGDLS and CDR2 YYNGEE come from the germline V gene. V was shortened by 4 bases and J by 4 bases, with 13 bases between the two germline ends. The CDR3 sequence is 14 residues long. Those enrolled in Seattle joined during active infection and were followed longitudinally afterward. The sequenced sample was peripheral blood. The V gene is TRBV9, the J gene TRBJ2-3, with D perhaps TRBD2 (6 bases). The sequence derives from a woman between 25 and 40 years old with COVID-19, enrolled during active disease. As DNA, the CDR3 is TGTGCCAGCAGCCGGATGACTAGGGCAGATACGCAGTATTTT. It codes for CASSRMTRADTQYF.